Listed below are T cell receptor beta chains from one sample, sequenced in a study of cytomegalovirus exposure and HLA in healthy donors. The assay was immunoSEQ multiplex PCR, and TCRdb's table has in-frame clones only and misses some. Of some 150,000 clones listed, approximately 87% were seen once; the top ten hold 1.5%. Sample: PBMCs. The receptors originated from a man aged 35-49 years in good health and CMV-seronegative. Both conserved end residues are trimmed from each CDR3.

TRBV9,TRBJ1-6,ASSVRQGDSPLH
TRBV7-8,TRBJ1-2,ASSLWVTASGGYT
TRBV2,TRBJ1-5,ASSETGGQGQPQH
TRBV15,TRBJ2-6,ATSRARVSGANVLT
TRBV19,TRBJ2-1,ASSLGDRTYNEQF
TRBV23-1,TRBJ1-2,ASSRGHYGYT
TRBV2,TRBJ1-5,ATTGGAGQPQH
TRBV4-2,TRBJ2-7,ASSQASGRYYEQY
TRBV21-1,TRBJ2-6,ASSIRDRTGANVLT
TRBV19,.,ASSFSWADGYEQY
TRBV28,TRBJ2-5,ASSTGTSGGETQY
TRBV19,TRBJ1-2,ASSPQTGTNYGYT
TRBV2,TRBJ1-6,ASKLLQDYNSPLH
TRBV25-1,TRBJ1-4,ASSGRTGFEKLF
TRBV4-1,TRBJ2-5,ASSQDDKVVARGRAETQY
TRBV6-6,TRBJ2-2,ASRSPTGKDTGELF
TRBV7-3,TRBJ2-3,ASSDPLAGGPTSTDTQY
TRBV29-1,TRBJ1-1,SVDVSGGATEAF
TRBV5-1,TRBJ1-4,ASSGGTVNEKLF
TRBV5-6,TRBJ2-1,ASSPIGTDYNEQF
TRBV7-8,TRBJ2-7,ASSSRLAGVWEQY
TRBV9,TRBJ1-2,ASQTGTYGYT
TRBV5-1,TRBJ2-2,ASSLGSGRNTGELF
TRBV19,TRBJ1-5,ASSTQSGTNQPQH
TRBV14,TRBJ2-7,ASSQDTGNYEQY
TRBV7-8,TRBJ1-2,ASSLDRARGYT